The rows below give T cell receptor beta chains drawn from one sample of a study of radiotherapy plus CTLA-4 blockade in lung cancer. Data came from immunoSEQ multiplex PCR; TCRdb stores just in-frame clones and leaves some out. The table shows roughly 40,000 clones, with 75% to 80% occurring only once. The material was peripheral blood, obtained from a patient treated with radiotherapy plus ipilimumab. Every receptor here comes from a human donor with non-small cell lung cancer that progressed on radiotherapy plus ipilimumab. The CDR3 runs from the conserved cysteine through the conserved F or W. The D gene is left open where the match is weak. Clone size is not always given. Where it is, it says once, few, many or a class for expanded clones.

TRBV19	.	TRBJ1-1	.	TGTGCCAGTAAAAAACCGGGGGGTAGTGAAGCTTTCTTT	CASKKPGGSEAFF
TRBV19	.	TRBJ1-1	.	TGTGCCAGTCGGACTTACACTGAAGCTTTCTTT	CASRTYTEAFF
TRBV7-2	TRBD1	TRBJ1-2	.	TGTGCCAGCAGCTCGGGAGACAGGGTATATGGCTACACCTTC	CASSSGDRVYGYTF
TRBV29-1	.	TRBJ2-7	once	TGCAGCGTTGATCAGGGCTACGAGCAGTACTTC	CSVDQGYEQYF
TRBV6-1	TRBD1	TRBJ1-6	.	TGTGCCAGCAGTGGCGGGACAGGTGGCTATAATTCACCCCTCCACTTT	CASSGGTGGYNSPLHF
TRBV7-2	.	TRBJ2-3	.	TGTGCCAGCAGCGCCCTTGGGAGTGGTACGCAGTATTTT	CASSALGSGTQYF
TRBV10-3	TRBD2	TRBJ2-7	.	TGTGCCATCAGCGATCCGAGCGGGGCGGGTTACGAGCAGTACTTC	CAISDPSGAGYEQYF
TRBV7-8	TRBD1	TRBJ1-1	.	TGTGCCAGCAGCGTTGTGGGACAGGGGAACACTGAAGCTTTCTTT	CASSVVGQGNTEAFF
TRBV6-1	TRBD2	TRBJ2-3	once	TGTGCCAGCAGCCAAACTAGCGTCAGCACAGATACGCAGTATTTT	CASSQTSVSTDTQYF
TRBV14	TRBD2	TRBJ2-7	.	TGTGCCAGCAGCCCAGGACTAGCGGGGGTGTCCTACGAGCAGTACTTC	CASSPGLAGVSYEQYF
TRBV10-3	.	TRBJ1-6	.	TGTGCCATCAGCCGGGGGGCCGTGGGCTCCTATAATTCACCCCTCCACTTT	CAISRGAVGSYNSPLHF
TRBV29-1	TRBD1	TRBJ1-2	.	TGCAGCGCGTACACCGGGACAGCCTATGGCTACACCTTC	CSAYTGTAYGYTF
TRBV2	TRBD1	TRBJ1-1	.	TGTGCCAGCAGGAAAACCGGGACAGGGTACACTGAAGCTTTCTTT	CASRKTGTGYTEAFF
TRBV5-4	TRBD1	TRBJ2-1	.	TGTGCCAGCAGCTTACAGGGGGCTGGATACAATGAGCAGTTCTTC	CASSLQGAGYNEQFF
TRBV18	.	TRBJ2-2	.	TGTGCCAGCTCACCACAGCGGGCCCCGAACACCGGGGAGCTGTTTTTT	CASSPQRAPNTGELFF
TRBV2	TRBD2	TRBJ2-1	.	TGTGCCAGCAGAGCGGGGGGTGGGTCCTACAATGAGCAGTTCTTC	CASRAGGGSYNEQFF
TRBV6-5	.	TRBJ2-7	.	TGTGCCAGCACCCACGGGCAACCGGGAAACTACGAGCAGTACTTC	CASTHGQPGNYEQYF
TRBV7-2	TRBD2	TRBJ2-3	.	TGTGCCAGCAGCCCAATAGCGGGGGCCGGGGGAGATACGCAGTATTTT	CASSPIAGAGGDTQYF
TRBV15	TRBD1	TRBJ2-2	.	TGTGCCACCAGCAGGACAGGGGTCGGCGGGGAGCTGTTTTTT	CATSRTGVGGELFF
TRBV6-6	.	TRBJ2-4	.	TGTGCCAGCTCCGGAGCCCCTAATTTCATTCAGTACTTC	CASSGAPNFIQYF
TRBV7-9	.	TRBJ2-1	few	TGTGCCAGCAGCTTGGACTGGAATGAGCAGTTCTTC	CASSLDWNEQFF
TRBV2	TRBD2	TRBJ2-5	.	TGTGCCAGCAGGGGACTAGCGGGGGGGCCGGAGACCCAGTACTTC	CASRGLAGGPETQYF
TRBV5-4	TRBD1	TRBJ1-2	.	TGTGCCAGCAGCTTGGGGGACAGGGGGAATGACTACACCTTC	CASSLGDRGNDYTF
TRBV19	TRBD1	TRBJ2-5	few	TGTGCCAGCACGGAAGGACAGGGGCCGGGTCCAGAGACCCAGTACTTC	CASTEGQGPGPETQYF
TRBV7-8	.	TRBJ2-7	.	TGTGCCAGCAGCTTAGTAGGCCCGGGGTACGAGCAGTACTTC	CASSLVGPGYEQYF
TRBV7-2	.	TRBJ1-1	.	TGTGCCAGCAGCTTAAGGAGGAGAACTGAAGCTTTCTTT	CASSLRRRTEAFF
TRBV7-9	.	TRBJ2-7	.	TGTGCCAGCAGTATTCCGCAGTCCTACGAGCAGTACTTC	CASSIPQSYEQYF
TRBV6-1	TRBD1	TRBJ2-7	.	TGTGCCAGCAGTGAAGCCAGGGGGCTTCCACCCTACGAGCAGTACTTC	CASSEARGLPPYEQYF
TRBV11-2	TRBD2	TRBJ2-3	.	TGTGCCAGCAGCCCCCTAAGGAGGACTAGGAACACAGATACGCAGTATTTT	CASSPLRRTRNTDTQYF
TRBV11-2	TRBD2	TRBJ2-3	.	TGTGCCAGCAGCTTCCGGGCGGGGGGAGGAGATACGCAGTATTTT	CASSFRAGGGDTQYF
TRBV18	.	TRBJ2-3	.	TGTGCCAGCTCACCACTTAGCCAAACAGATACGCAGTATTTT	CASSPLSQTDTQYF
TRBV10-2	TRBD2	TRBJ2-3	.	TGCGCCAGCAGTGCTACCGGGACTAGGCGGTCCGCAGATACGCAGTATTTT	CASSATGTRRSADTQYF
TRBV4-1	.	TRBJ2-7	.	TGCGCCAGCAGCCAAGAGGGGCACAGCTCCTACGAGCAGTACTTC	CASSQEGHSSYEQYF
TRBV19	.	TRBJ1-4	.	TGTGCCAGTAGTACAGGTCGTGAAAAACTGTTTTTT	CASSTGREKLFF
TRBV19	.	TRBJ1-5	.	TGTGCCAGTAGTATAGATTGGGAGGATCAGCCCCAGCATTTT	CASSIDWEDQPQHF
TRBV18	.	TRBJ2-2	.	TGTGCCAGCTCACCAAAACAGGTTGGGAACACCGGGGAGCTGTTTTTT	CASSPKQVGNTGELFF
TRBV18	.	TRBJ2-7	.	TGTGCCAGCTCACCAGGTATTAGAGAGCAGTACTTC	CASSPGIREQYF
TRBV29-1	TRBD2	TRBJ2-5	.	TGCAGCGTTGGTGGTCCTAGCGGCCAAGAGACCCAGTACTTC	CSVGGPSGQETQYF
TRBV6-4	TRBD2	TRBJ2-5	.	TGTGCCAGCAGGGGGACTAGCGGCGCAAAAGAGACCCAGTACTTC	CASRGTSGAKETQYF